This T cell receptor (beta chain) appears in the sequencing data of a study of T cell changes during pregnancy in multiple sclerosis. The CDR3 length is 16 residues. Per germline, CDR1 SGHNT and CDR2 YYREEE (reference sequence). V shed 4 bases, J shed 1 base, and the junction held 6 bases outside the gene matches. Data came from immunoSEQ multiplex PCR; TCRdb stores just in-frame clones and leaves some out. The sample has approximately 44,000 clones, nearly 90% seen once. The sequenced sample was CD4+ T cells from peripheral blood mononuclear cells, obtained in the first trimester of pregnancy. The chain recombines TRBV5-4 with TRBJ2-5; 11 bases map to TRBD2. The receptor was derived from a female donor with multiple sclerosis, enrolled in a pregnancy study. In nucleotides, the CDR3 is TGTGCCAGCAGCATGACTAGCGGGATGGCCCAAGAGACCCAGTACTTC. It encodes CASSMTSGMAQETQYF.